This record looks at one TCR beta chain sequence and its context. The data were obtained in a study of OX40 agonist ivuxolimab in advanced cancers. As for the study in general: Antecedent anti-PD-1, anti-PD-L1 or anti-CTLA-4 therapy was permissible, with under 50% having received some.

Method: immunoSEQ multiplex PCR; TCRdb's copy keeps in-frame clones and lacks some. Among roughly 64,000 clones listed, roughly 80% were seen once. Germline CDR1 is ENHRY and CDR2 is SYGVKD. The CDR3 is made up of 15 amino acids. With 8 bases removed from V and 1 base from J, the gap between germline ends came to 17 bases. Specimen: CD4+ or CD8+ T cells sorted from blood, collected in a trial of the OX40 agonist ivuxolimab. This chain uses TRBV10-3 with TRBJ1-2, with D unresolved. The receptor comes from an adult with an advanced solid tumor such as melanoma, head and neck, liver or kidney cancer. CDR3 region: CAIARNMDDNYGYTF. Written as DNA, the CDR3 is TGTGCCATCGCGAGGAACATGGATGATAACTATGGCTACACCTTC.